What follows are 27 T cell receptor beta chains derived from one specimen sequenced in a study of regulatory T cells in long-lasting Graves disease (dated by TCRdb to about 2021). The time point label on this specimen signifies: persistent/refractory GD, antithyroid drugs over 5 years with positive TRAb. For both TCR sequencing and RNA sequencing, RNA was extracted from PBMCs using TRIzol. The library was made by multiplex PCR. TCRdb records Illumina HiSeq 4000 as the sequencer. CDR3 regions were amplified by Arm-PCR with iRepertoire HTBI primers to construct TCR beta libraries. The public reads were run again by TCRdb, first through fastp at Q25 and then through MiXCR, and only productive beta chains were kept. For every CDR3 protein sequence, its rows merge into one entry that carries the most common genes and DNA. The sample table lists approximately 400,000 distinct CDR3 sequences, approximately 25% of them with a count of one. The ten biggest clones cover 25% to 30% of the sample.

The sequences come from peripheral blood mononuclear cells (PBMCs), collected when the disease was refractory, from a patient treated with antithyroid drugs. The source of these receptors is a woman aged 40 to 50 with Graves disease. Donor details come from another sample of the same person, matched by shared clones.

The chain carries TRBV15 and TRBJ2-1, with TRBD2 identical over 11 bases. Trimming removed 1 base from V and 9 bases from J; junction bases left unmatched: 5. The CDR3 extends over 15 amino acids. Germline loops: CDR1 LNHNV, CDR2 YYDKDF (reference sequence). The CDR3 loop is CATSRVAGGVVEQFF. In nucleotides, the CDR3 is TGTGCCACCAGCAGAGTAGCGGGAGGGGTCGTTGAGCAGTTCTTC.

Comments on this clonotype: Since a much larger clone is just one base distant, this may be a read error. The J gene is TRBJ2-6, the V gene TRBV5-6; D remains ambiguous. Germline V gene data show CDR1 as SGHDT and CDR2 as YYEEEE. Trimming took off 0 bases at V and 0 bases at J, with 4 bases between the two ends. The CDR3 runs 15 residues. CDR3 sequence reads: CASSLGDSGANVLTF. CDR3 bases: TGTGCCAGCAGCTTGGGTGACTCTGGGGCCAACGTCCTGACTTTC.

In its sample, this clonotype was seen many times. The chain is built from TRBV6-1 and TRBJ2-7; 8 bases agree with TRBD2. The CDR3 spans 16 residues. Germline V gives CDR1 MNHNS, CDR2 SASEGT. With V trimmed by 8 bases and J by 4 bases, 16 bases remained unmatched. CDR3 region: CASGSVPGTSIYEQYF. Written as DNA, the CDR3 is TGTGCCAGCGGGTCCGTCCCCGGGACTAGTATTTACGAGCAGTACTTC.

This clonotype was recorded at least ten times. This chain joins TRBV2 and TRBJ2-4; 10 bases line up with TRBD1. Germline CDR1 SNHLY, CDR2 FYNNEI. With 6 bases clipped from V and 8 bases from J, the junction kept 7 bases outside the gene matches. CDR3 length equals 14 residues. In DNA, the CDR3 is TGTGCCAGCAGACCGACAGGGGGCGGATACATTCAGTACTTC. Its translation is CASRPTGGGYIQYF.

At least ten counts were recorded for this clonotype. V gene TRBV15 combines with J gene TRBJ1-1, with D unresolved. The V gene lost 3 bases and the J gene lost 1 base, with 9 bases spanning the gap. This CDR3 is 14 amino acids long. The germline CDR1 and CDR2 sequences are LNHNV and YYDKDF (reference sequence). The CDR3 loop reads CATSSLKANTEAFF. The CDR3, as DNA: TGTGCCACCAGCAGCTTGAAGGCGAACACTGAAGCTTTCTTT.

This clonotype was picked up a small number of times. The chain has TRBV6-5 and TRBJ1-4, with a possible D match to TRBD1 (5 bases). Trimming took off 2 bases at V and 5 bases at J, with 15 bases between the two ends. Germline CDR1 MNHEY, CDR2 SVGAGI. The CDR3 covers 16 residues. CDR3 region: CASSYKKGTANEKLFF. CDR3 in DNA: TGTGCCAGCAGTTACAAAAAAGGGACCGCCAATGAAAAACTGTTTTTT.

This clonotype has only a few counts. Germline and junction disagree at one end, which may indicate a read error. J is TRBJ1-3 and V is TRBV10-1; 9 nucleotides align to TRBD1. This CDR3 contains 15 residues. CDR1 and CDR2 (germline): WNHNN, SYGVQD (reference sequence). Here the CDR3 reads CASSSRTGAGNTIYF. In DNA form, the CDR3 reads TGTGCCAGCAGTTCCCGGACAGGGGCTGGAAACACCATATATTTT.

This rearrangement joins TRBV7-2 to TRBJ1-2, with D maybe TRBD1 (5 bases). The germline CDR1 and CDR2 sequences are SGHTA and FQGNSA. Trimming took off 1 base at V and 0 bases at J, with 15 bases between the two ends. The CDR3 runs to 17 residues. CDR3 DNA sequence: TGTGCCAGCAGCTTAGGGTCAGGGATCTCGTCTAACTATGGCTACACCTTC. This gives the protein CASSLGSGISSNYGYTF.

This clonotype has just a few counts. The J gene is TRBJ1-5, the V gene TRBV28; 9 bases align to TRBD1. The V segment lost 6 bases and the J segment 1 base; nucleotides outside the gene matches: 7. There are 16 residues in the CDR3. From germline, CDR1 is MDHEN and CDR2 SYDVKM. CDR3 protein: CASSLGTGKSNQPQHF. The CDR3 DNA reads as TGTGCCAGCAGCCTTGGGACAGGGAAAAGCAATCAGCCCCAGCATTTT.

This clonotype was counted at least ten times. This chain's CDR3 is CSVNGDEQYF. CDR3 in DNA: TGCAGCGTTAATGGGGACGAGCAGTACTTC. The chain is built from TRBV29-1 and TRBJ2-7; D not certain. Germline CDR1 reads SQVTM; CDR2 reads ANQGSEA. Trimming stripped 5 bases from V and 5 bases from J, with 7 bases between. CDR3 length: 10 amino acids.

This clonotype appeared a few times. This rearrangement joins TRBV5-1 to TRBJ1-1; no reliable D call. This CDR3 has 14 residues. CDR1 SGHRS and CDR2 YFSETQ come from the germline V gene. V was cut by 2 bases and J by 2 bases, with 10 bases left in between. This chain's CDR3 is CASSFGPENTEAFF. The CDR3 DNA reads TGCGCCAGCAGCTTCGGACCAGAAAACACTGAAGCTTTCTTT. Filled out from reference TRBV5-1 and TRBJ1-1, the complete variable domain reads KAGVTQTPRYLIKTRGQQVTLSCSPISGHRSVSWYQQTPGQGLQFLFEYFSETQRNKGNFPGRFSGRQFSNSRSEMNVSTLELGDSALYLCASSFGPENTEAFFGQGTRLTVV.

This clonotype has a count of ten or more. V gene TRBV28 combines with J gene TRBJ1-3; no clear D. Between the trimmed V and J ends, which lost 10 bases and 3 bases, there was a span of 10 bases. In germline, CDR1 is MDHEN, CDR2 SYDVKM. The CDR3 covers 12 residues. CDR3 nucleotides: TGTGCCACAAGGAAGAGTGGAAACACCATATATTTT. Amino acid sequence: CATRKSGNTIYF. Combining the CDR3 with reference TRBV28 and TRBJ1-3 gives the whole variable domain DVKVTQSSRYLVKRTGEKVFLECVQDMDHENMFWYRQDPGLGLRLIYFSYDVKMKEKGDIPEGYSVSREKKERFSLILESASTNQTSMYLCATRKSGNTIYFGEGSWLTVV.

The chain links TRBV20-1 to TRBJ2-7; no firm D call. Germline V gives CDR1 DFQATT, CDR2 SNEGSKA (reference sequence). The V gene lost 0 bases and the J gene lost 6 bases, with 9 bases spanning the gap. The CDR3 totals 12 residues. CDR3 in amino acids: CSARDQGLEQYF. CDR3 bases: TGCAGTGCTAGAGATCAAGGCCTCGAGCAGTACTTC.

The sample holds many counts of this clonotype. The V gene is TRBV14, the J gene TRBJ1-1; D unclear. Per germline, CDR1 SGHDN and CDR2 FVKESK. The CDR3 totals 16 residues. The V end was cut by 0 bases, the J end by 3 bases, with 14 bases between. CDR3 in amino acids: CASSQEGSLGDTEAFF. For the CDR3, the DNA is TGTGCCAGCAGCCAAGAGGGAAGCCTCGGGGACACTGAAGCTTTCTTT.

This clonotype has a handful of counts. The chain recombines TRBV11-2 with TRBJ2-3, with 9 bases matching TRBD2. This CDR3 spans 20 amino acids. Trimming took 5 bases from V and 2 from J; bases not matched to a gene: 20. Germline V gene sequence: CDR1 SGHAT, CDR2 FQNNGV. CDR3 residues: CASSRNPGLAKPTATDTQYF. The CDR3 nucleotides are TGTGCCAGCAGCCGAAATCCGGGACTAGCCAAACCTACCGCCACAGATACGCAGTATTTT.

The chain carries TRBV20-1 and TRBJ2-7, with D possibly TRBD2 on 5 matching bases. The CDR3 spans 14 residues. Germline loops: CDR1 DFQATT, CDR2 SNEGSKA (reference sequence). Trimming stripped 5 bases from V and 3 bases from J, with 17 bases between. The DNA of the CDR3 is TGCAGTGCTCGTCTGGCTAGCCGACACTACGAGCAGTACTTC. Translated, it gives CSARLASRHYEQYF.

This chain connects TRBV12-3 or TRBV12-4 to TRBJ1-5; 8 positions agree with TRBD1. The V and J ends lost 3 bases and 7 bases, in that order; junction bases with no gene match: 8. CDR3 size: 15 residues. CDR3 in DNA: TGTGCCAGCAGTTTCGGGACAGGAATCCTCCAGCCCCAGCATTTT. Translating gives CASSFGTGILQPQHF.

This clonotype has only a few counts. This chain uses TRBV11-2 with TRBJ1-6; D gene uncertain. The CDR3 contains 16 residues. With 3 bases removed from V and 2 bases from J, the gap between germline ends came to 11 bases. Germline lookup yields CDR1 SGHAT and CDR2 FQNNGV. The chain's CDR3 is CASSFGPSAYNSPLHF. The CDR3 region has the DNA TGTGCCAGCAGCTTCGGGCCAAGCGCCTATAATTCACCCCTCCACTTT. Filled out from reference TRBV11-2 and TRBJ1-6, the complete variable domain reads EAGVAQSPRYKIIEKRQSVAFWCNPISGHATLYWYQQILGQGPKLLIQFQNNGVVDDSQLPKDRFSAERLKGVDSTLKIQPAKLEDSAVYLCASSFGPSAYNSPLHFGNGTRLTVT.

This clonotype appeared a few times. This rearrangement joins TRBV28 to TRBJ2-3; possibly TRBD1 for D (6 bases). CDR3 length: 14 amino acids. V dropped 5 bases and J dropped 1 base, with 10 bases sitting between them. Germline CDR1 and CDR2: MDHEN and SYDVKM. The CDR3 DNA reads as TGTGCCAGCAGTCCGGGACACCGCACAGATACGCAGTATTTT. Translating it yields CASSPGHRTDTQYF.

The chain is built from TRBV29-1 and TRBJ2-3, with a possible D match to TRBD2 (6 bases). Trimming cost V 7 bases and J 5 bases, with 25 bases left between them. Germline loops: CDR1 SQVTM, CDR2 ANQGSEA. The CDR3 has 16 residues. CDR3 region: CSDLAVLRGVVDTQYF. As DNA, the CDR3 is TGCAGCGACTTAGCGGTCCTTCGTGGGGTTGTAGATACGCAGTATTTT.

The chain is built from TRBV2 and TRBJ2-1, with a possible D match to TRBD2 (6 bases). Per germline, CDR1 SNHLY and CDR2 FYNNEI. The CDR3 consists of 16 residues. Trimming left V 6 bases short and J 7 bases short, with 22 bases between. The CDR3: CASSSSGADSGNEQFF. CDR3 DNA: TGTGCCAGCAGCTCCTCCGGCGCTGACAGCGGGAATGAGCAGTTCTTC. Variable domain in full (rest from reference TRBV2 and TRBJ2-1): EPEVTQTPSHQVTQMGQEVILRCVPISNHLYFYWYRQILGQKVEFLVSFYNNEISEKSEIFDDQFSVERPDGSNFTLKIRSTKLEDSAMYFCASSSSGADSGNEQFFGPGTRLTVL.

The chain joins TRBV6-1 to TRBJ2-2; 9 bases are shared with TRBD1. CDR3 length equals 15 residues. With 6 bases clipped from V and 7 bases from J, the junction kept 9 bases outside the gene matches. Germline V gives CDR1 MNHNS, CDR2 SASEGT. The CDR3 sequence is CASSSRDRVFGELFF. CDR3 nucleotide sequence: TGTGCCAGCAGCAGCCGGGACAGGGTATTCGGGGAGCTGTTTTTT.

This clonotype was found once. A read error may explain this, as a much larger clone is one base away. The chain's CDR3 is CASSKRDSQETQYF. The CDR3 DNA follows: TGTGCCAGCAGCAAGCGGGACAGTCAAGAGACCCAGTACTTC. This rearrangement joins TRBV3-1 to TRBJ2-5, with D possibly called TRBD1 or TRBD2 (7 bases each). The germline V gene has CDR1 LGHDT and CDR2 YNNKEL (reference sequence). This CDR3 is 14 amino acids long. V shed 5 bases and J shed 2 bases, with 12 bases lying between them.

DNA for the CDR3: TGTGCCAGCAGCGCCTTTCGGGGGACTGGAAACACCATATATTTT. Its translation is CASSAFRGTGNTIYF. The chain recombines TRBV9 with TRBJ1-3; tentatively, D is TRBD1 (5 bases). Looked up from germline, CDR1 is SGDLS and CDR2 is YYNGEE. V lost 3 bases to trimming and J lost 2 bases, with 12 bases between them. The CDR3 contains 15 residues.

This clonotype was observed a few times. V usage is TRBV7-9 and J usage is TRBJ2-2; perhaps TRBD2 as D (5 bases). The CDR3 runs to 15 residues. Germline-derived CDR1 and CDR2 are SEHNR and FQNEAQ (reference sequence). V lost 1 base, J lost 5 bases, and 11 bases lay in between. CDR3 residues: CASSLGARVTGELFF. The CDR3 DNA reads TGTGCCAGCAGCTTAGGGGCGCGGGTAACCGGGGAGCTGTTTTTT.

The CDR3 DNA reads TGCGCCAGCGGGCGCGTCGGGGGGGACACTGAAGCTTTCTTT. It yields the protein CASGRVGGDTEAFF. J is TRBJ1-1 and V is TRBV10-2; possible D gene TRBD1, 5 bases. V was trimmed by 8 bases and J by 3 bases, leaving 16 bases between them. The CDR3 spans 14 residues. The germline CDR1 and CDR2 sequences are WSHSY and SAAADI.

This rearrangement joins TRBV7-9 to TRBJ2-2; the D gene is possibly TRBD2 (6 bases). The CDR3 runs to 16 residues. Germline V gene lookup returns CDR1 SEHNR and CDR2 FQNEAQ (reference sequence). Deletions cut 4 bases from V and 3 bases from J, with 15 bases between. The CDR3 spells CASSSLTRGDTGELFF. The DNA of the CDR3 is TGTGCCAGCAGCTCTCTGACCCGCGGGGACACCGGGGAGCTGTTTTTT.